This T cell receptor (beta chain) was profiled in a study of blood T cell repertoires in COVID-19 (TCRdb year 2020). Study-wide context: The collaborator samples originated in the United States, Italy and Spain and spanned the acute and convalescent phases of COVID-19. The prospective study material was composed of cDNA or gDNA derived from T cells, B-cell-depleted T cells, or PBMCs. Deeply sampled blood TCRbeta repertoires from subjects exposed to, actively infected with, or recovered from COVID-19 were included in the dataset. A freely available public database, intended as a resource for researchers studying the immune response to SARS-CoV-2, is where the repertoires were released. Samples came from the ongoing ImmuneRACE study (first 160 participants) plus 1,254 subjects from 6 global collaborators. A de-identified subject ID, COVID-19 status, age in years and sex were almost always included in the sample metadata. Where available, HLA class I and class II types were taken from metadata supplied by the sample provider and were not determined by assay-based typing.

TCRbeta CDR3 regions were amplified from genomic DNA by means of the immunoSEQ Assay, a bias-controlled multiplex PCR. The authors' analysis ran thus. Within the assay, amplification of reference gene primers was used to estimate how many nucleated cells each sample contained. To quantify the absolute abundance of each unique TCRbeta CDR3 rearrangement, sequence reads were collapsed and filtered. Productive Simpson clonality was computed per sample as the square root of Simpson's diversity index over productive rearrangements. TCRdb's version of the immuneACCESS table is confined to in-frame rearrangements and falls short of the full clone set. An unresolved V gene accounts for under half of the shortfall where checked; the remainder is of unknown origin. V and J calls and clone size are given by that table; D and trimming were obtained from the DNA. The sample records about 250,000 clones, roughly 80% of which are singletons. Roughly 4.2% of the sample lies in the top ten.

Points the paper makes about the study in general: The amount of clinical and demographic metadata varied by source and participant and was provided uncurated.

Whole blood was collected in K2EDTA tubes by collaborating institutions according to the institutions' own protocols. For TCRbeta analysis, collaborator samples were shipped as frozen whole blood, as isolated PBMCs, or as DNA extracted from either sample type. As to this clone: Its specific antigen is unknown. Per-nucleotide qualities are absent, and no much larger clonotype sits a single base away.

The sequenced sample consisted of peripheral blood. The sequence was obtained from a middle-aged woman with active or convalescent COVID-19.

This receptor carries the CDR3 CASSQEGLAGVNEQFF. The base sequence is TGTGCCAGCAGCCAAGAAGGGCTAGCGGGGGTCAATGAGCAGTTCTTC. The chain uses TRBV3-1 (or the pseudogene TRBV3-2) and TRBJ2-1, with 10 bases matching TRBD2. Sequences LGHDT (CDR1) and YNNKEL (CDR2) are obtained from the germline V gene (reference sequence). The CDR3, from cysteine to phenylalanine, totals 16 residues. Only CDR3 DNA remains: 48 bases, in frame from the first base. V has 0 bases trimmed and J has 6 bases trimmed; junction bases matching no gene number 5.